This TCR beta chain was observed in a study of CD8+ T cells in alopecia areata. Findings and limits, study-wide: Especially in alopecia totalis/universalis, lesional scalp showed greater clonality than normal scalp did.

RNA extraction was followed by reverse transcription into cDNA, which acted as the sequencing template. Clones were read by immunoSEQ multiplex PCR, and TCRdb kept only the in-frame ones, dropping some. The data show approximately 89,000 clones, 51% seen once. On this clone itself: Its specificity is unknown.

Researchers gathered lesional scalp punch biopsies and peripheral blood from patients with alopecia areata. V lost 5 bases and J lost 5, with 10 bases in between. CDR1 is MNHEY and CDR2 is SMNVEV in the germline V gene (reference sequence). This CDR3 contains 12 residues. The TCR sequence derives from a human donor with alopecia areata. J is TRBJ2-7 and V is TRBV27; D is perhaps TRBD2 (5 bases). Sequencing input: NKG2D-high CD8+ T cells sorted from blood. CDR3 sequence (DNA): TGTGCCAGCAGTCCCGGGGAACACGAGCAGTACTTC. Translated: CASSPGEHEQYF.